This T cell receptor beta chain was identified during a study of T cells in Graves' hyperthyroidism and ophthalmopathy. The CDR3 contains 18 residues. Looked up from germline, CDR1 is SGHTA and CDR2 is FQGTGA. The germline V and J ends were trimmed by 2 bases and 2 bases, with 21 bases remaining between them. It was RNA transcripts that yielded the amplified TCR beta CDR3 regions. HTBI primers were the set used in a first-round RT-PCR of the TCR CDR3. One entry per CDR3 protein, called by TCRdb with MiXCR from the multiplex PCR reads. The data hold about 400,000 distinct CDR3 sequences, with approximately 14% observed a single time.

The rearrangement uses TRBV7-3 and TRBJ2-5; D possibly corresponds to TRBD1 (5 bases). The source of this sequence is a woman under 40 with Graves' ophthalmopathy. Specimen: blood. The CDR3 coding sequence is TGTGCCAGCAGCTTACACATGGGGCTGGAGTTGGGTCAAGAGACCCAGTACTTC. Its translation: CASSLHMGLELGQETQYF. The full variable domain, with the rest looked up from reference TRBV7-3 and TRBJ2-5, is GAGVSQTPSNKVTEKGKYVELRCDPISGHTALYWYRQSLGQGPEFLIYFQGTGAADDSGLPNDRFFAVRPEGSVSTLKIQRTERGDSAVYLCASSLHMGLELGQETQYFGPGTRLLVL.